The rows below give T cell receptor beta chains drawn from one sample of a study of blood T cell repertoires in COVID-19. Data came from immunoSEQ multiplex PCR; TCRdb stores just in-frame clones and leaves some out. The table has a few hundred thousand clones, under 95% seen once. Sequencing was done on a sample of PBMCs or T cells enriched from blood (not recorded which). These TCRs come from a woman in her thirties who had recovered from COVID-19. Both conserved end residues are part of each CDR3. A D gene is named only where the DNA matches it firmly. The size field is filled for only some rows; it gives once, few, many or a size class.

>NA|NA|TRBJ1-1|16|TRBV5-4
TGTGCCAGCAGCTTAAATCTATTGACATTGAACACTGAAGCTTTCTTT
CASSLNLLTLNTEAFF
>TRBD2|NA|TRBJ2-3|19|TRBV7-9
TGTGCCAGCAGCGCGAAAGGACTAGCGGGAGGGGGGAGCACAGATACGCAGTATTTT
CASSAKGLAGGGSTDTQYF
>NA|NA|TRBJ1-3|12|TRBV28
TGTGCCAGCAGACAGACTGGAAACACCATATATTTT
CASRQTGNTIYF
>NA|NA|TRBJ2-1|14|TRBV13
TGTGCCACCAAGGTAGCGGCCCTATACAATGAGCAGTTCTTC
CATKVAALYNEQFF
>TRBD1|NA|TRBJ1-5|17|TRBV4-2
TGTGCCAGCAGCCAGAAACAGGGGGAATCGGGCAATCAGCCCCAGCATTTT
CASSQKQGESGNQPQHF
>TRBD1|NA|TRBJ2-7|14|TRBV23-1
TGCGCCAGCAGACGGGACAGGTGGACCTACGAGCAGTACTTC
CASRRDRWTYEQYF
>NA|once|TRBJ2-7|11|TRBV11-2
TGTGCCAGCAGTCCAGCCTACGAGCAGTACTTC
CASSPAYEQYF
>NA|once|TRBJ2-1|15|TRBV27
TGTGCCAGCAGTTTCTCCGCTAGCGCTTACAATGAGCAGTTCTTC
CASSFSASAYNEQFF
>NA|NA|TRBJ2-7|15|TRBV4-3
TGCGCCAGCAGCCAAGAGCCTTTGGGCAGCTACGAGCAGTACTTC
CASSQEPLGSYEQYF
>NA|NA|TRBJ2-7|14|TRBV28
TGTGCCAGCAGTCCCGGCGGTAGCTCCTACGAGCAGTACTTC
CASSPGGSSYEQYF
>NA|NA|TRBJ1-5|18|TRBV24-1
TGTGCCACCAGGGCGGAGCCACGGGATTACGATAGCAATCAGCCCCAGCATTTT
CATRAEPRDYDSNQPQHF
>NA|NA|TRBJ2-7|17|TRBV7-9
TGTGCCAGCAGCTTAGGCCCCGGGCTAGCGAAAACCTACGAGCAGTACTTC
CASSLGPGLAKTYEQYF
>TRBD2|NA|TRBJ2-3|18|TRBV7-2
TGTGCCAGCAGCCCAGGAAGGGGTTTAGCGGGTTCTTCAGATACGCAGTATTTT
CASSPGRGLAGSSDTQYF
>TRBD1|NA|TRBJ1-4|16|TRBV5-1
TGCGCCAGCAGCTTGGACGTACAGGGGGGAAATGAAAAACTGTTTTTT
CASSLDVQGGNEKLFF
>NA|NA|TRBJ2-3|14|TRBV28
TGTGCCAGCAGTTTGGACAGTGCCACAGATACGCAGTATTTT
CASSLDSATDTQYF
>TRBD1|NA|TRBJ2-1|15|TRBV18
TGTGCCAGCTCCTCCGGGACAGTGCAATTGGATGAGCAGTTCTTC
CASSSGTVQLDEQFF
>TRBD1|NA|TRBJ2-2|13|TRBV24-1
TGTGCCACTGGACAGGGGATAAGAAGGGAGCTGTTTTTT
CATGQGIRRELFF
>NA|NA|TRBJ1-5|13|TRBV28
TGTGCCAGCAGTTTATACGCTTCGAGGCCCCAGCATTTT
CASSLYASRPQHF
>TRBD2|NA|TRBJ2-7|15|TRBV7-2
TGTGCCAGCAGCTTAGTGGGTAGCGGGAACTACGAGCAGTACTTC
CASSLVGSGNYEQYF
>NA|NA|TRBJ1-2|12|TRBV5-4
TGTGCCAGCAGCTTGGACGGCTATGGCTACACCTTC
CASSLDGYGYTF
>NA|NA|TRBJ1-5|14|TRBV6-5
TGTGCCAGCAGTTACGGGTCGGCAGGGTCGCCCCAGCATTTT
CASSYGSAGSPQHF
>NA|NA|TRBJ1-1|16|TRBV7-8
TGTGCCAGCAGCTTAGGGTGGGGGCGAATAAACACTGAAGCTTTCTTT
CASSLGWGRINTEAFF
>TRBD2|NA|TRBJ2-1|14|TRBV5-8
TGTGCCAGCGGGTTAGCGGGGATCTACAATGAGCAGTTCTTC
CASGLAGIYNEQFF
>TRBD1|NA|TRBJ1-5|14|TRBV28
TGTGCCAGCGAAAAACAGGGGGCGGTTCAGCCCCAGCATTTT
CASEKQGAVQPQHF